The clone carrying this T cell receptor beta chain was observed a single time. Antigen specificity is unknown. A single record per CDR3 protein comes from TCRdb applying MiXCR to the 5' RACE reads. The sample lists about 620,000 distinct CDR3 sequences, roughly 17% occurring once. The CDR3 consists of 13 residues. Per germline, CDR1 DFQATT and CDR2 SNEGSKA (reference sequence). V gave up 8 bases and J gave up 5 bases; unmatched junction bases: 7. This entry belongs to a study of T-cell memory formation after mild COVID-19. In the study overall: For the most part, TCR clusters were specific to one donor. The study's findings and limits: Clones contracting across day 15 to 85 had a balanced CD4/CD8 profile; later expanding clones leaned CD4+.

The chain recombines TRBV20-1 with TRBJ2-5, with 11 bases lining up with TRBD2. The TCR comes from an adult woman who had mild COVID-19 (a few samples of this study predate the infection). Cell type and time point are not known. Sample: PBMCs or a T cell subset sorted from them (not recorded which). This chain's CDR3 is CSTLAGGGETQYF. In DNA form, the CDR3 reads TGCAGTACCCTAGCGGGGGGTGGTGAGACCCAGTACTTC.